Shown below are 25 T cell receptor beta chains from a single sample sequenced in a study of T cell repertoires in cytomegalovirus infection. The antigens for these receptors are not known. Each CDR3 protein is one row after TCRdb ran MiXCR on the reads. The sample lists about 740,000 distinct CDR3 sequences; around 32% were seen once. The sample here was cultured PBMCs, taken from culture after CMV antigen stimulation. Source of these receptors: a human donor in good health (CMV status not recorded). Some clones in this sample may be carry-over from other donors' samples.

The chain carries TRBV7-9 and TRBJ2-7; D possibly corresponds to TRBD1 (5 bases). This CDR3 has 15 residues. The germline V gene has CDR1 SEHNR and CDR2 FQNEAQ (reference sequence). The germline V and J ends were trimmed by 4 bases and 1 base, with 14 bases remaining between them. The CDR3 here is CASSSHDSTSYEQYF. The CDR3 DNA follows: TGTGCCAGCAGCTCTCATGACAGCACTTCCTACGAGCAGTACTTC.

In its sample, this clonotype was seen a few times. The chain employs TRBV3-1 and TRBJ2-3; 11 bases align to TRBD2. Trimming removed 3 bases from V and 2 bases from J; junction bases left unmatched: 7. The CDR3 runs 17 residues. The germline CDR1 and CDR2 sequences are LGHDT and YNNKEL (reference sequence). CDR3 nucleotides: TGTGCCAGCAGCCAGAGGACTAGCGGGCAAATCACAGATACGCAGTATTTT. Protein: CASSQRTSGQITDTQYF.

CDR3 nucleotides: TGTGCCAGCAGCTTAGTGTACCTAAGCTCCTACGAGCAGTACTTC. As protein: CASSLVYLSSYEQYF. This sequence joins TRBV7-2 and TRBJ2-7; D gene uncertain. Germline CDR1 and CDR2: SGHTA and FQGNSA. The CDR3 totals 15 residues. The germline V and J ends were trimmed by 1 base and 0 bases, with 10 bases remaining between them.

The chain links TRBV18 to TRBJ2-1, with D perhaps matching TRBD1 or TRBD2 (5 bases each). Trimming cost V 6 bases and J 7 bases, with 16 bases left between them. This CDR3 comprises 14 residues. The germline V gene encodes CDR1 KGHSH and CDR2 LQKENI. The CDR3 spells CASSRGRDRNEQFF. As DNA, the CDR3 is TGTGCCAGCTCCCGGGGCAGAGATCGTAATGAGCAGTTCTTC.

In its sample, this clonotype was seen many times. J is TRBJ1-2 and V is TRBV7-2; no clear D. Trimming cost V 5 bases and J 4 bases, with 20 bases left between them. The CDR3 is 16 amino acids. Germline V gives CDR1 SGHTA, CDR2 FQGNSA. The CDR3 DNA reads TGTGCCAGCAGCCTAGTGTCACGCGGCGGAGTCTATGGCTACACCTTC. This encodes CASSLVSRGGVYGYTF.

This clonotype was picked up a small number of times. J is TRBJ1-6 and V is TRBV7-2; D remains unclear. From germline, CDR1 is SGHTA and CDR2 FQGNSA. With 1 base removed from V and 9 bases from J, the gap between germline ends came to 13 bases. CDR3 length: 15 amino acids. CDR3 sequence reads: CASSLGVGLGSPLHF. The CDR3 DNA follows: TGTGCCAGCAGCTTAGGGGTAGGATTGGGTTCACCCCTCCACTTT.

The CDR3 is CASSQPENRKANYGYTF. CDR3 nucleotides: TGTGCCAGCAGCCAACCGGAAAACAGGAAAGCTAACTATGGCTACACCTTC. The chain recombines TRBV12-3 or TRBV12-4 with TRBJ1-2, with D possibly TRBD1 on 5 matching bases. The CDR3 totals 17 residues. V shed 6 bases and J shed 0 bases, with 20 bases lying between them.

The chain couples TRBV6-2 or TRBV6-3 to TRBJ2-7; a weak D match, TRBD2 (6 bases). The CDR3 is 15 residues long. Looked up from germline, CDR1 is MNHEY and CDR2 is SVGEGT. V was shortened by 6 bases and J by 3 bases, with 18 bases between the two germline ends. CDR3 protein: CASRADWRAIYEQYF. The CDR3 nucleotides read TGTGCCAGCAGAGCGGACTGGAGGGCAATCTACGAGCAGTACTTC.

This clonotype was recorded at least ten times. The chain employs TRBV7-9 and TRBJ2-7; a weak D match, TRBD1 (5 bases). Trimming took off 2 bases at V and 5 bases at J, with 10 bases between the two ends. The CDR3 consists of 13 residues. Per the germline V gene, CDR1 is SEHNR and CDR2 is FQNEAQ (reference sequence). The CDR3 DNA reads TGTGCCAGCAGCTTATTGCAGGGCAACGAGCAGTACTTC. Amino acids: CASSLLQGNEQYF. Complete variable domain (other parts from reference TRBV7-9 and TRBJ2-7): DTGVSQNPRHKITKRGQNVTFRCDPISEHNRLYWYRQTLGQGPEFLTYFQNEAQLEKSRLLSDRFSAERPKGSFSTLEIQRTEQGDSAMYLCASSLLQGNEQYFGPGTRLTVT.

This clonotype showed up many times. The genes are TRBV4-1 and TRBJ2-1; TRBD2 aligns across 9 bases. V was pared by 1 base and J by 4 bases, with 8 bases of the junction left unmatched. In germline, CDR1 is MGHRA, CDR2 YSYEKL. CDR3 length: 17 residues. CDR3 in amino acids: CASSQVGASGEYNEQFF. The DNA of the CDR3 is TGCGCCAGCAGCCAAGTCGGAGCTAGCGGGGAATACAATGAGCAGTTCTTC.

The chain links TRBV7-2 to TRBJ2-3, with a tentative D call TRBD2 (5 bases). From germline, CDR1 is SGHTA and CDR2 FQGNSA. The CDR3 length is 15 residues. With 0 bases removed from V and 8 bases from J, the gap between germline ends came to 15 bases. The CDR3 sequence: CASSLARVVTGTQYF. For the CDR3, the DNA is TGTGCCAGCAGCTTAGCGCGGGTAGTCACTGGTACGCAGTATTTT.

The V and J genes are TRBV6-1 and TRBJ1-2; D gene unclear. Trimming left V 4 bases short and J 8 bases short, with 17 bases between. The CDR3 is 14 amino acids. From germline, CDR1 is MNHNS and CDR2 SASEGT. CDR3 bases: TGTGCCAGCAGTGTGGAGGCACTTGAGGGCGGCTACACCTTC. Its protein product is CASSVEALEGGYTF.

The chain links TRBV2 to TRBJ1-2; no firm D call. Germline CDR1 reads SNHLY; CDR2 reads FYNNEI. Between the trimmed V and J ends, which lost 2 bases and 5 bases, there was a span of 9 bases. This CDR3 spans 13 amino acids. The CDR3 spells CASSERTIYGYTF. The CDR3, as DNA: TGTGCCAGCAGTGAAAGGACGATTTATGGCTACACCTTC.

The CDR3 region is CASSLRVRQVETQYF. The CDR3 bases are TGTGCCAGCAGTCTAAGGGTGCGGCAAGTAGAGACCCAGTACTTC. V gene TRBV7-2 combines with J gene TRBJ2-5; D not resolved. Germline V gene sequence: CDR1 SGHTA, CDR2 FQGNSA. This CDR3 is built from 15 residues. Trimming removed 6 bases from V and 4 bases from J, with 18 bases in between.

This clonotype showed up just once. CDR3 in amino acids: CASSQEQGGDYEQYF. CDR3 bases: TGCGCCAGCAGCCAAGAACAGGGGGGGGACTACGAGCAGTACTTC. This rearrangement joins TRBV4-3 to TRBJ2-7; tentative D call: TRBD1 (8 bases). Germline lookup yields CDR1 LGHNA and CDR2 YSLEER. The V and J ends lost 0 bases and 3 bases respectively, with 12 bases between them. This CDR3 has 15 amino acids.

This clonotype was seen many times. The chain combines TRBV7-8 with TRBJ1-6; possible D gene TRBD1, 6 bases. CDR1 is SGHVS and CDR2 is FQNEAQ in the germline V gene. Trimming stripped 6 bases from V and 3 bases from J, with 18 bases between. CDR3 size: 17 residues. CDR3 in DNA: TGTGCCAGCAGGTTGGCCAGGGGACCAAACTATAATTCACCCCTCCACTTT. As protein: CASRLARGPNYNSPLHF. Looking up the rest from reference TRBV7-8 and TRBJ1-6 gives the full variable domain: GAGVSQSPRYKVAKRGQDVALRCDPISGHVSLFWYQQALGQGPEFLTYFQNEAQLDKSGLPSDRFFAERPEGSVSTLKIQRTQQEDSAVYLCASRLARGPNYNSPLHFGNGTRLTVT.

A few counts support this clonotype. The chain couples TRBV7-4 to TRBJ2-7; TRBD1 or TRBD2 may be the D gene (6 bases each). With 6 bases removed from V and 3 bases from J, the gap between germline ends came to 30 bases. Germline V gene data show CDR1 as SGHVT and CDR2 as SQSDAQ. The CDR3 has 19 residues. The CDR3 sequence is CASSLGGRRTGTHIYEQYF. CDR3 in DNA: TGTGCCAGCAGTCTAGGGGGGCGCCGAACCGGGACTCATATCTACGAGCAGTACTTC.

The sample holds a few counts of this clonotype. V and J are TRBV14 and TRBJ1-3; D call uncertain. The germline V and J ends were trimmed by 4 bases and 0 bases, with 19 bases remaining between them. CDR1 and CDR2 from the germline V gene are SGHDN and FVKESK. This CDR3 region has 18 residues. This chain's CDR3 is CASSLGPPLSISGNTIYF. CDR3 DNA: TGTGCCAGCAGCCTAGGACCGCCGCTCTCCATCTCTGGAAACACCATATATTTT.

This chain joins TRBV11-2 and TRBJ2-1; the D is unclear. The germline CDR1 and CDR2 sequences are SGHAT and FQNNGV. V was clipped by 0 bases and J by 8 bases, with 14 bases between them. The CDR3 covers 15 residues. CDR3 DNA: TGTGCCAGCAGCTTAGAGCCCCCTCCTGAGGATGAGCAGTTCTTC. It specifies CASSLEPPPEDEQFF.

This clonotype was detected only a few times. The chain couples TRBV7-2 to TRBJ2-1; TRBD2 matches at 9 bases. This CDR3 has 15 amino acids. Germline CDR1 and CDR2: SGHTA and FQGNSA. V shed 3 bases and J 5 bases; nucleotides not matched to a gene: 5. Here the CDR3 reads CASSFRPSGNNEQFF. CDR3 nucleotide sequence: TGTGCCAGCAGCTTTAGGCCTAGCGGGAACAATGAGCAGTTCTTC.

This clonotype was found many times. The gene calls are TRBV6-1 and TRBJ2-7; D gene unclear. Trimming stripped 6 bases from V and 7 bases from J, with 7 bases between. The CDR3 is made up of 10 amino acids. CDR1 and CDR2 from the germline V gene are MNHNS and SASEGT. The chain's CDR3 is CASSLGEQYF. The CDR3 bases are TGTGCCAGCAGCTTAGGAGAGCAGTACTTC.

This clonotype is a singleton in its sample. This rearrangement joins TRBV7-9 to TRBJ2-6; tentatively, D is TRBD1 (5 bases). The CDR3 contains 16 residues. Trimming cost V 5 bases and J 3 bases, with 14 bases left between them. Germline CDR1 SEHNR, CDR2 FQNEAQ (reference sequence). The CDR3 protein is CASSTYRTLGANVLTF. The CDR3 nucleotides read TGTGCCAGCAGCACCTACAGGACCCTTGGGGCCAACGTCCTGACTTTC.

In DNA form, the CDR3 reads TGTGCCAGCAGCTTAACTAGCTTCGGTGAGCAGTTCTTC. This sequence encodes CASSLTSFGEQFF. The J gene is TRBJ2-1, the V gene TRBV7-9; D is perhaps TRBD2 (6 bases). The CDR3 runs to 13 residues. V lost 2 bases to trimming and J lost 9 bases, with 11 bases between them. Germline-derived CDR1 and CDR2 are SEHNR and FQNEAQ (reference sequence).

This chain uses TRBV6-5 with TRBJ2-2, with unresolved D. V was trimmed by 7 bases and J by 2 bases, leaving 11 bases between them. The CDR3 totals 14 residues. The germline CDR1 and CDR2 sequences are MNHEY and SVGAGI. The CDR3 DNA sequence: TGTGCCAGCACAAGGACCCTTAACACCGGGGAGCTGTTTTTT. As protein: CASTRTLNTGELFF.

This chain links TRBV29-1 with TRBJ1-4, with D perhaps TRBD1 (6 bases). Trimming took 5 bases from V and 5 from J, leaving 9 bases between them. This CDR3 is 12 amino acids long. Germline values: CDR1 SQVTM, CDR2 ANQGSEA. For the CDR3, the DNA is TGCAGCGTTAAGACAGGAAATGAAAAACTGTTTTTT. It encodes CSVKTGNEKLFF.